These T cell receptor beta chains were read from a single sample in a study of blood T cell repertoires in COVID-19. Using immunoSEQ multiplex PCR, the repertoire was profiled, and TCRdb retains in-frame clones only, with some absent. The sample carries 250,000 to 350,000 clones, 85% to 90% recorded once. The sample comprised peripheral blood. The receptors here all came from a woman in her forties or fifties with COVID-19, enrolled during active disease. The CDR3 runs from the conserved cysteine through the conserved F or W. The D gene is left open where the match is weak. Size is stated for part of the rows, as once, few or many counts, or as a class when the clone is expanded.

TRBV7-9	.	13	TRBJ2-5	.	CASSWTVQETQYF	TGTGCCAGCAGCTGGACAGTCCAAGAGACCCAGTACTTC
TRBV6-5	.	15	TRBJ2-2	TRBD1	CASSRTGGITGELFF	TGTGCCAGCAGTCGGACAGGGGGCATCACCGGGGAGCTGTTTTTT
TRBV3-1/TRBV3-2	.	15	TRBJ1-2	.	CASSQSAGGVDGYTF	TGTGCCAGCAGCCAATCGGCCGGGGGGGTGGATGGCTACACCTTC
TRBV10-1	.	18	TRBJ2-1	TRBD1	CASSEFKTGRSPYNEQFF	TGCGCCAGCAGTGAGTTTAAGACAGGGCGTTCCCCCTACAATGAGCAGTTCTTC
TRBV7-6	.	14	TRBJ2-6	.	CASSIAVGANVLTF	TGTGCCAGCAGCATCGCAGTTGGGGCCAACGTCCTGACTTTC
TRBV19	.	15	TRBJ2-7	.	CASRMEVGSSYEQYF	TGTGCCAGTAGGATGGAGGTCGGGAGCTCCTACGAGCAGTACTTC
TRBV2	.	13	TRBJ2-2	TRBD1	CASNRGRVGELFF	TGTGCCAGCAATAGGGGGCGAGTCGGGGAGCTGTTTTTT
TRBV10-3	.	13	TRBJ2-1	.	CAISRSSYNEQFF	TGTGCCATCAGTAGGAGCTCCTACAATGAGCAGTTCTTC
TRBV18	.	16	TRBJ2-1	TRBD2	CASSPIGTSVTSEQFF	TGTGCCAGCTCACCAATAGGGACTAGCGTTACCAGTGAGCAGTTCTTC
TRBV6-1	.	15	TRBJ2-3	TRBD2	CASSEVGLVSDTQYF	TGTGCCAGCAGTGAAGTAGGACTAGTTTCAGATACGCAGTATTTT
TRBV14	.	16	TRBJ2-2	.	CASSQVAGVFTGELFF	TGTGCCAGCAGCCAAGTGGCAGGGGTCTTCACCGGGGAGCTGTTTTTT
TRBV9	.	14	TRBJ2-3	.	CASSVETETDTQYF	TGTGCCAGCAGCGTAGAGACAGAGACAGATACGCAGTATTTT
TRBV6-6	.	13	TRBJ1-1	.	CASSTTGNTEAFF	TGTGCCAGCAGTACGACAGGGAACACTGAAGCTTTCTTT
TRBV7-8	.	15	TRBJ2-1	TRBD2	CASSPHSGVYNEQFF	TGTGCCAGCAGCCCACATAGCGGGGTTTACAATGAGCAGTTCTTC
TRBV2	.	15	TRBJ2-3	TRBD2	CASSTSGSNTDTQYF	TGTGCCAGCAGCACTAGCGGGAGCAACACAGATACGCAGTATTTT
TRBV13	.	16	TRBJ1-2	TRBD1	CASSPPWAGGIHGYTF	TGTGCCAGCAGCCCACCCTGGGCAGGGGGAATCCATGGCTACACCTTC
TRBV11-3	.	15	TRBJ2-7	.	CASSLGRGSRGEQYF	TGTGCCAGCAGCTTAGGACGGGGGAGCCGGGGCGAGCAGTACTTC
TRBV3-1/TRBV3-2	.	14	TRBJ1-3	.	CASTQTSSGNTIYF	TGTGCCAGCACTCAAACTTCCTCTGGAAACACCATATATTTT
TRBV11-3	.	14	TRBJ2-7	TRBD2	CASNPGTSGYEQYF	TGTGCCAGCAACCCCGGGACTAGCGGTTACGAGCAGTACTTC
TRBV5-1	.	15	TRBJ1-1	.	CASSREEGFYTEAFF	TGCGCCAGCAGCAGGGAGGAGGGATTCTACACTGAAGCTTTCTTT
TRBV5-1	.	15	TRBJ1-1	TRBD1	CASSFQGAENTEAFF	TGCGCCAGCAGCTTCCAGGGGGCAGAGAACACTGAAGCTTTCTTT
TRBV29-1	.	13	TRBJ1-1	TRBD1	CSVMTGGDLEAFF	TGCAGCGTGATGACAGGGGGCGATCTTGAAGCTTTCTTT
TRBV4-1	.	17	TRBJ2-1	TRBD2	CASSPGLAGEIGNEQFF	TGCGCCAGCAGCCCAGGACTAGCGGGAGAGATCGGCAATGAGCAGTTCTTC
TRBV10-3	.	13	TRBJ2-5	.	CAISATVRETQYF	TGTGCCATCAGTGCTACAGTACGTGAGACCCAGTACTTC
TRBV19	.	17	TRBJ2-5	TRBD2	CASSLGGGRTIRETQYF	TGTGCCAGTAGTCTAGGAGGCGGGAGAACCATCAGGGAGACCCAGTACTTC
TRBV18	.	17	TRBJ2-6	TRBD1	CASPTGTGGSGANVLTF	TGTGCCAGCCCGACCGGGACAGGGGGGTCTGGGGCCAACGTCCTGACTTTC
TRBV7-9	.	15	TRBJ2-4	.	CASMEWGLGKNIQYF	TGTGCCAGCATGGAATGGGGGCTCGGCAAAAACATTCAGTACTTC
TRBV28	.	14	TRBJ2-1	.	CASSLRTGYNEQFF	TGTGCCAGCAGTTTACGCACCGGCTACAATGAGCAGTTCTTC
TRBV5-4	.	15	TRBJ2-1	TRBD2	CASSLYKAGWDEQFF	TGTGCCAGCAGCTTGTATAAAGCGGGATGGGATGAGCAGTTCTTC
TRBV5-1	once	16	TRBJ2-7	TRBD1	CASSLQGAVYAYEQYF	TGCGCCAGCAGCTTGCAGGGGGCAGTCTATGCCTACGAGCAGTACTTC
TRBV5-8	.	14	TRBJ2-7	.	CASSLRGYSYEQYF	TGTGCCAGCAGCTTGAGGGGTTACTCCTACGAGCAGTACTTC
TRBV7-2	once	15	TRBJ2-7	.	CASSKDYAGLYEQYF	TGTGCCAGCAGCAAGGACTATGCCGGCCTGTACGAGCAGTACTTC